Shown below are 8 T cell receptor beta chains from a single sample sequenced in a study of Graves' ophthalmopathy and Graves' hyperthyroidism. Amplified material comprised TCR beta CDR3 regions derived from RNA transcripts. HTBI-primed first-round RT-PCR preceded second-round multiplex PCR. TCRdb re-analysed the multiplex PCR reads in MiXCR, keeping a single row per CDR3 protein. The sample lists about 1.2 million distinct CDR3 sequences; less than 45% were seen once. The specimen was peripheral blood or thyroid tissue (not recorded which). The receptors derive from an adult man with Graves' hyperthyroidism.

V gene TRBV28 combines with J gene TRBJ2-3; D is undetermined. CDR3 length: 17 amino acids. Germline CDR1 reads MDHEN; CDR2 reads SYDVKM. V was trimmed by 7 bases and J by 3 bases, leaving 23 bases between them. This CDR3 is CASNPDTFVDITDTQYF. The DNA of the CDR3 is TGTGCCAGCAATCCTGACACGTTCGTGGATATAACAGATACGCAGTATTTT.

This clonotype turned up a few times. This rearrangement joins TRBV6-5 to TRBJ2-5, with TRBD2 as a possible D gene (6 bases). Germline-derived CDR1 and CDR2 are MNHEY and SVGAGI. This CDR3 has 14 residues. Trimming took off 6 bases at V and 5 bases at J, with 16 bases between the two ends. The DNA for the CDR3 is TGTGCCAGCAGCCGGGGGAAAGGCCTTGAGACCCAGTACTTC. Its protein product is CASSRGKGLETQYF.

The gene calls are TRBV5-6 and TRBJ2-5, with 7 bases aligning to TRBD1. V shed 9 bases, J shed 7 bases, and the junction held 24 bases outside the gene matches. The CDR3 is 17 amino acids. CDR1 and CDR2 (germline): SGHDT, YYEEEE. The CDR3 DNA is TGTGCCACATCCTGCACAGGGGCGCCGTTGGTTGCGAGGACCCAGTACTTC. Translated: CATSCTGAPLVARTQYF. The whole variable domain, remainder taken from reference TRBV5-6 and TRBJ2-5, is DAGVTQSPTHLIKTRGQQVTLRCSPKSGHDTVSWYQQALGQGPQFIFQYYEEEERQRGNFPDRFSGHQFPNYSSELNVNALLLGDSALYLCATSCTGAPLVARTQYFGPGTRLLVL.

This chain connects TRBV10-3 to TRBJ1-3; D unclear. The CDR3 is made up of 12 amino acids. Germline V gives CDR1 ENHRY, CDR2 SYGVKD. Deletions cut 4 bases from V and 8 bases from J, with 9 bases between. The CDR3 DNA reads TGTGCCATCAGTGTGGACCGGGACACCATATATTTT. Encoded protein: CAISVDRDTIYF.

This clonotype occurred a few times. V and J are TRBV29-1 and TRBJ2-6, with D maybe TRBD2 (5 bases). Germline V gene data show CDR1 as SQVTM and CDR2 as ANQGSEA. The V end was cut by 0 bases, the J end by 2 bases, with 8 bases between. This CDR3 is 15 amino acids long. CDR3 nucleotide sequence: TGCAGCGTTGAAGATCGGGGAACTGGGGCCAACGTCCTGACTTTC. Amino acids: CSVEDRGTGANVLTF.

This sequence joins TRBV2 and TRBJ2-5; 13 bases fit TRBD2. The CDR3 consists of 14 residues. The ends lost 9 bases at V and 5 bases at J; junction bases unmatched: 6. Germline lookup yields CDR1 SNHLY and CDR2 FYNNEI. The CDR3 DNA is TGTGCCAGGAGAGGACTAGCGGGAGTGGAGACCCAGTACTTC. Protein: CARRGLAGVETQYF.

Regarding this clonotype: Given a much more abundant clone one base away, this may be a read error. The chain recombines TRBV12-3 or TRBV12-4 with TRBJ1-6; no definite D call. The CDR3 totals 14 residues. V shed 1 base and J shed 11 bases, with 12 bases lying between them. As DNA, the CDR3 is TGTGCCAGCAGTTTAGGGGCAGCACATCCACCCCTCCACTTT. Amino acids: CASSLGAAHPPLHF.

This chain connects TRBV10-3 to TRBJ1-3; tentative D call: TRBD1 (5 bases). Germline V gene data show CDR1 as ENHRY and CDR2 as SYGVKD. This CDR3 has 13 amino acids. Trimming removed 9 bases at V and 0 bases at J, with 9 bases between. The CDR3 coding sequence is TGTGCCATGCAGGGCAGCTCTGGAAACACCATATATTTT. This translates into CAMQGSSGNTIYF.